This TCR beta chain came from a study of T-cell memory formation after mild COVID-19. For this clonotype: Its target is not known.

Using constant-segment primers, 5'RACE produced TCR alpha and TCR beta cDNA libraries carrying sample barcodes and UMIs. TCRdb recomputed calls from the 5' RACE reads with MiXCR, one row per CDR3 protein. The table lists about 470,000 distinct CDR3 sequences, around 27% of them singletons. Whole-study findings and limits: Second-wave clones reaching peak frequency on day 37 lacked confirmed SARS-CoV-2 specificity. There were some responding clones in pre-infection memory, which suggested that cross-reactive memory had joined. CD4+ contracting clones were mainly CM and EM; CD8+ ones, EMRA.

The sample comprised PBMCs or a T cell subset sorted from them (not recorded which). The TCR was taken from an adult woman who had mild COVID-19 (a few samples of this study predate the infection). Cell type and time point are not known.

As DNA, the CDR3 is TGTGCCAGCAGTTACGCTCGACAGGGTGACTACGAGCAGTACTTC. The encoded protein is CASSYARQGDYEQYF. The chain has TRBV6-5 and TRBJ2-7; TRBD1 matches 7 bases. Trimming at V came to 2 bases and at J to 3 bases, leaving 7 bases not matched to a gene. CDR3 length: 15 amino acids. Germline-derived CDR1 and CDR2 are MNHEY and SVGAGI.